The rows below give T cell receptor beta chains drawn from one sample of a study of shared clonotypes between healthy human individuals. Sequenced by immunoSEQ multiplex PCR; TCRdb stores in-frame clones only, minus some. The sample records about 460,000 clones, approximately 77% being singletons. The specimen sequenced was PBMCs. Receptor source: a woman aged 35 to 49 in good health. Some clones in this sample may be carry-over from other donors' samples. CDR3s include the opening cysteine and the closing phenylalanine or tryptophan. The order of the fields is CDR3 protein, CDR3 DNA, clone size, J gene, D gene, V gene. A D gene is named only where the DNA matches it firmly. Clone size is given for some rows only: seen once, a few or many times, or a class if the clone is expanded.

CATRLAGSYEQYF	TGTGCCACCAGACTAGCGGGTTCCTACGAGCAGTACTTC	.	TRBJ2-7	TRBD2	TRBV10-3
CAWGQAWGNTGELFF	TGTGCCTGGGGACAGGCCTGGGGGAACACCGGGGAGCTGTTTTTT	.	TRBJ2-2	TRBD1	TRBV30
CASSQEVRTDTQYF	TGCGCCAGCAGCCAAGAAGTGCGCACAGATACGCAGTATTTT	.	TRBJ2-3	.	TRBV4-3
CAWKDRANEKLFF	TGTGCCTGGAAGGACAGGGCGAATGAAAAACTGTTTTTT	.	TRBJ1-4	TRBD1	TRBV30
CASSLGFVGQPNTGELFF	TGTGCCAGCAGTTTAGGGTTTGTGGGACAGCCGAACACCGGGGAGCTGTTTTTT	.	TRBJ2-2	TRBD1	TRBV28
CASSQPGGRYEQFF	TGCGCCAGCAGCCAGCCGGGGGGACGGTATGAGCAGTTCTTC	many	TRBJ2-1	TRBD2	TRBV4-1
CASRGAGVSYEQYF	TGTGCCAGCAGGGGGGCAGGGGTCTCCTACGAGCAGTACTTC	once	TRBJ2-7	.	TRBV28
CASSYITGTDTQYF	TGTGCCAGCAGTTACATTACGGGCACAGATACGCAGTATTTT	once	TRBJ2-3	.	TRBV6-5
CAWSRGADQPQHF	TGTGCCTGGAGCAGGGGGGCAGATCAGCCCCAGCATTTT	.	TRBJ1-5	TRBD1	TRBV30
CASNPSGRGQETQYF	TGTGCCAGCAACCCTAGCGGGAGAGGCCAAGAGACCCAGTACTTC	.	TRBJ2-5	TRBD2	TRBV9
CASSPGLAGSEQYF	TGTGCCAGCAGTCCGGGACTAGCGGGATCCGAGCAGTACTTC	once	TRBJ2-7	TRBD2	TRBV28
CASRLINTEAFF	TGTGCCAGCAGGTTGATAAACACTGAAGCTTTCTTT	.	TRBJ1-1	.	TRBV6-6
CASSDGVGGPTDTQYF	TGTGCCAGCAGTGACGGGGTGGGAGGGCCGACAGATACGCAGTATTTT	few	TRBJ2-3	TRBD2	TRBV6-4
CASSLGAGLSYEQYF	TGTGCCAGCAGTTTAGGGGCGGGATTGTCCTACGAGCAGTACTTC	few	TRBJ2-7	.	TRBV27
CASGSGGGGGGYTF	TGTGCCAGCGGCTCAGGGGGCGGGGGCGGGGGCTACACCTTC	.	TRBJ1-2	TRBD1	TRBV27
CASSLDPTSYEQYF	TGTGCCAGCAGCTTAGATCCGACATCGTACGAGCAGTACTTC	.	TRBJ2-7	.	TRBV11-2
CSASTENTEAFF	TGCAGCGCCTCGACAGAGAACACTGAAGCTTTCTTT	many	TRBJ1-1	.	TRBV29-1
CASSRQGDTEAFF	TGCGCCAGCAGCAGACAAGGGGACACTGAAGCTTTCTTT	.	TRBJ1-1	.	TRBV5-1
CASSLRRPEAFF	TGTGCCAGCAGTTTGCGTCGGCCTGAAGCTTTCTTT	.	TRBJ1-1	.	TRBV28
CASSFQDSSYNEQFF	TGTGCCAGCAGCTTCCAGGACAGCTCCTACAATGAGCAGTTCTTC	.	TRBJ2-1	.	TRBV11-1
CASSLPSGRNEQYF	TGTGCCAGCAGCTTGCCTAGCGGGAGGAACGAGCAGTACTTC	once	TRBJ2-7	TRBD2	TRBV5-5